This TCR beta chain came from a study of CD4 T cells in relation to SARS-CoV-2 and coronaviruses. Libraries were prepared by immunoSEQ multiplex PCR; TCRdb keeps only in-frame clonotypes and omits some of them. Among about 36,000 clones listed, 77% were seen once. With respect to this clone: What it recognizes is unknown.

Germline CDR1 and CDR2: KGHDR and SFDVKD. Trimming cost V 0 bases and J 0 bases, with 8 bases left between them. This CDR3 is 16 amino acids long. Specimen: memory CD4+ T cells from PBMCs, cultured in vitro. This TCR came from an adult with COVID-19. The rearrangement links TRBV24-1 to TRBJ2-1; D gene uncertain. CDR3 bases: TGTGCCACCAGTGATTTGCTCCCAAGCTCCTACAATGAGCAGTTCTTC. This sequence encodes CATSDLLPSSYNEQFF.